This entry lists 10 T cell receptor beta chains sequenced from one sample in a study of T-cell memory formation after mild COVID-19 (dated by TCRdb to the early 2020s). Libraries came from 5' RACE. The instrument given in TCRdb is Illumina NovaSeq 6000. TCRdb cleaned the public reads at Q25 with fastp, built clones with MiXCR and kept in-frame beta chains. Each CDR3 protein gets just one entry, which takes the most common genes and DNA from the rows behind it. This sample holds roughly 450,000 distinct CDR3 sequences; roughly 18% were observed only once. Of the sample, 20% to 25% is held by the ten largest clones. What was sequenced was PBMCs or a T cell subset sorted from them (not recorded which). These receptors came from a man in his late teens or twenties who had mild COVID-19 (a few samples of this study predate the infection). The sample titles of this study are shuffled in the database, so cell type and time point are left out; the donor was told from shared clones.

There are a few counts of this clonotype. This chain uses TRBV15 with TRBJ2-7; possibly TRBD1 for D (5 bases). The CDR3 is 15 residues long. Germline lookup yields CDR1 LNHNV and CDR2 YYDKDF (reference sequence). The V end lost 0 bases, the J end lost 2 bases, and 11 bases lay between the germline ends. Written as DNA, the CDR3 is TGTGCCACCAGCAGAGACAGGGTGAGGACCTACGAGCAGTACGTC. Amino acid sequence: CATSRDRVRTYEQYV.

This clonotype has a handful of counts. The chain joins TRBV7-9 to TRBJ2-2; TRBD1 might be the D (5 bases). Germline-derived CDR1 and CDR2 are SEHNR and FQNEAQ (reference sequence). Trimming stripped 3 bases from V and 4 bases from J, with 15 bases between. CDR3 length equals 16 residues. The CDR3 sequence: CASSFPRQTITGELFF. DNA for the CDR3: TGTGCCAGCAGCTTTCCCCGACAGACCATCACCGGGGAGCTGTTTTTT.

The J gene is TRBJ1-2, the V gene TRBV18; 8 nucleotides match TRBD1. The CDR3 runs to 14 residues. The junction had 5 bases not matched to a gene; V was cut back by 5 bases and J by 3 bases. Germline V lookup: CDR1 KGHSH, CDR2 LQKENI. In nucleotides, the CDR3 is TGTGCCAGCTCAACGACGACAGGGGACTATGGCTACACCTTC. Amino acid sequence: CASSTTTGDYGYTF.

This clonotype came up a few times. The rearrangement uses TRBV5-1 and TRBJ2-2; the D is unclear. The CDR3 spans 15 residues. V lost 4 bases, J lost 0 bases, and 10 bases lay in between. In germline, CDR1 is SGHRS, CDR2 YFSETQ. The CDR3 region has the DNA TGCGCCAGCAGCGACGGCGCCGCGAACACCGGGGAGCTGTTTTTT. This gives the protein CASSDGAANTGELFF.

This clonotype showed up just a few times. The CDR3 DNA reads as TGCAGTGCTAGAGATCTCCTACTAGCGGGGGGCATAAGCACAGATACGCAGTATTTT. Amino acid sequence: CSARDLLLAGGISTDTQYF. The chain couples TRBV20-1 to TRBJ2-3, with 12 bases aligning to TRBD2. The CDR3 covers 19 residues. The trim removed 0 bases at V and 0 bases at J, leaving 10 bases unmatched. Germline V gives CDR1 DFQATT, CDR2 SNEGSKA (reference sequence).

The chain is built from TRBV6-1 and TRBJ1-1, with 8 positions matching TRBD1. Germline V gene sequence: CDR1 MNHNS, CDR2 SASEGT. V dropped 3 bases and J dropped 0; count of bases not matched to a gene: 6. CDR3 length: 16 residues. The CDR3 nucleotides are TGTGCCAGCAGTGACGGACAGGGCCCCATGAACACTGAAGCTTTCTTT. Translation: CASSDGQGPMNTEAFF.

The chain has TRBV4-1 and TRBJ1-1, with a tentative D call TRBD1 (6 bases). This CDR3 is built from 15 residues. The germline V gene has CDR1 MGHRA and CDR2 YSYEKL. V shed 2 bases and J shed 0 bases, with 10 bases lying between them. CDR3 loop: CASSQPRTVNTEAFF. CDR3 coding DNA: TGCGCCAGCAGCCAACCCCGGACAGTGAACACTGAAGCTTTCTTT.

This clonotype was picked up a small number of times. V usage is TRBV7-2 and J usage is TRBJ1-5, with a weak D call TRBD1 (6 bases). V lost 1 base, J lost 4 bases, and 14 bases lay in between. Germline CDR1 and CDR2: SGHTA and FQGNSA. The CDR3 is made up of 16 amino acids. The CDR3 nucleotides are TGTGCCAGCAGCTTAGTAGGGGGGGAGATAAATCAGCCCCAGCATTTT. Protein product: CASSLVGGEINQPQHF.

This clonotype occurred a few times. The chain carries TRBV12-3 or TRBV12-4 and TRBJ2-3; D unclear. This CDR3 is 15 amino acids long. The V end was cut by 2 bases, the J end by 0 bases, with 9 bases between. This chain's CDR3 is CASSLYSASTDTQYF. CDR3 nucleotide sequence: TGTGCCAGCAGTTTATACTCCGCTAGCACAGATACGCAGTATTTT.

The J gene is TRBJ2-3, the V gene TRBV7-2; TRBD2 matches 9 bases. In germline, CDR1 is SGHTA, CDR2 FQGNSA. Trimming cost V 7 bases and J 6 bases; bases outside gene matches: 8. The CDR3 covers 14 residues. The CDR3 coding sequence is TGTGCCAGCATATCGGGCGGGGGGGCGGATACGCAGTATTTT. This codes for CASISGGGADTQYF.